This T cell receptor beta chain was obtained from a study of blood T cell repertoires in COVID-19. As for the study in general: COVID-19 samples from acute and convalescent phases originated in the United States, Italy and Spain. PBMCs, B-cell-depleted T cells, or T cells provided the cDNA or gDNA that made up the material.

Followed longitudinally, the Seattle patients had been enrolled during active infection. As originally analysed: Nucleated cell counts were estimated from reference gene primer amplification. The data were produced by immunoSEQ multiplex PCR, yet TCRdb's version contains in-frame clones alone and is incomplete. V, J and clone size derive from that table, while D and trimming were established from the DNA sequence. The sample holds about 130,000 clones, 81% seen once. Germline V gene data show CDR1 as SGHRS and CDR2 as YFSETQ. V lost 4 bases and J lost 2, with 15 bases in between. The CDR3 consists of 15 residues.

The receptor's source is a young man with COVID-19, enrolled during active disease. The chain is built from TRBV5-1 and TRBJ1-1; TRBD1 might be the D (5 bases). The material sequenced was peripheral blood. DNA for the CDR3: TGCGCCAGCAGCCTCGGTGAACAGGCAAACACTGAAGCTTTCTTT. It yields the protein CASSLGEQANTEAFF.